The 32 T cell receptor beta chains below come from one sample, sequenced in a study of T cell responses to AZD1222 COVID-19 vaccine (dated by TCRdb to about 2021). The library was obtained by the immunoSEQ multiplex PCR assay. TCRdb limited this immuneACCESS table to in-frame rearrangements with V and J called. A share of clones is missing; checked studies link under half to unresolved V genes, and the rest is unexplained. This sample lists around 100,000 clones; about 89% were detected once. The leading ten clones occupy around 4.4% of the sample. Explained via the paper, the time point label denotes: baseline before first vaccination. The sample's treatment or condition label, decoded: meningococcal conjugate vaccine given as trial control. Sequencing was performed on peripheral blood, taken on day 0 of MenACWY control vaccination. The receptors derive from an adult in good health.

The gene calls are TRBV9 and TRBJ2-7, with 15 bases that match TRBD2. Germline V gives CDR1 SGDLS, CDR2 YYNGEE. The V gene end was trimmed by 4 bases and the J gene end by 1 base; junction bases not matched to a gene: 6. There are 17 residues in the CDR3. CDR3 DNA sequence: TGTGCCAGCAGCCTAGGGACTAGCGGGAGGCCATCCTACGAGCAGTACTTC. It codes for CASSLGTSGRPSYEQYF.

For the CDR3, the DNA is TGTGCCAGCAGACCGCACGAAGCGGGATCCACAGATACGCAGTATTTT. Translation: CASRPHEAGSTDTQYF. The V call is TRBV27, the J call TRBJ2-3; TRBD2 matches at 7 bases. There are 16 residues in the CDR3. J gave up 2 bases and V 6 bases, and 11 bases lay outside the gene matches. CDR1 MNHEY and CDR2 SMNVEV come from the germline V gene (reference sequence).

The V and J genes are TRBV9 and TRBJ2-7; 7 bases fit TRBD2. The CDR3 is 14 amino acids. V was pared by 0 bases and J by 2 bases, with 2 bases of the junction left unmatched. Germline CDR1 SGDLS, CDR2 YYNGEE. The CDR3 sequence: CASSVEGGTYEQYF. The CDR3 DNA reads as TGTGCCAGCAGCGTAGAGGGAGGGACCTACGAGCAGTACTTC.

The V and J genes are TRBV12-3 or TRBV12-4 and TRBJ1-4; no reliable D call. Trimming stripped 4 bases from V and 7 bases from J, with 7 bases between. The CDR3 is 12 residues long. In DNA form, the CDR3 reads TGTGCCAGCAGTTCCCGGGGTGAAAAACTGTTTTTT. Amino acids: CASSSRGEKLFF.

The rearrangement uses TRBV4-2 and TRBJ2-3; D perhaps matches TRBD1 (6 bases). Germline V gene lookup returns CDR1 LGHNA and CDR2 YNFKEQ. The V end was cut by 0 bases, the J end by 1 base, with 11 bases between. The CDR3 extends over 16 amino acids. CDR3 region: CASSQDRAGGTDTQYF. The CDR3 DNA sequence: TGTGCCAGCAGCCAAGATCGAGCAGGGGGCACAGATACGCAGTATTTT.

The CDR3 sequence is CASRPLASLGEQYF. The CDR3 DNA is TGTGCCAGCAGACCCCTCGCTAGCTTGGGGGAGCAGTACTTC. The rearrangement links TRBV27 to TRBJ2-7, with D possibly TRBD2 on 5 matching bases. The germline gives CDR1 MNHEY, CDR2 SMNVEV (reference sequence). The CDR3 runs 14 residues. V was pared by 6 bases and J by 7 bases, with 19 bases between.

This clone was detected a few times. CDR3 coding DNA: TGTGCCTGGGCTACAGGGGGCGATCAGCCCCAGCATTTT. Protein sequence: CAWATGGDQPQHF. The rearrangement joins TRBV30 to TRBJ1-5, with TRBD1 matching over 9 bases. The CDR3 loop spans 13 amino acids. Germline V CDR1 and CDR2: GTSNPN, SVGIG (reference sequence). V dropped 5 bases and J dropped 5; count of bases not matched to a gene: 4.

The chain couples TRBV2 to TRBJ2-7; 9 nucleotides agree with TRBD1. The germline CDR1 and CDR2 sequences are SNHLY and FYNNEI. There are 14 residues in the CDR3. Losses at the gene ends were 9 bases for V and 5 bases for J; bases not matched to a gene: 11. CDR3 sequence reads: CASSDSGQGHEQYF. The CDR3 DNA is TGTGCCAGTTCCGATTCGGGACAGGGCCACGAGCAGTACTTC.

The CDR3 sequence: CASSSLAGVPYEQYF. The CDR3 region has the DNA TGTGCCAGCTCGTCACTAGCGGGAGTTCCATACGAGCAGTACTTC. The genes are TRBV18 and TRBJ2-7; 11 bases are a match to TRBD2. Germline V lookup: CDR1 KGHSH, CDR2 LQKENI. The CDR3 sequence is 15 residues long. The V segment lost 6 bases and the J segment 4 bases; nucleotides outside the gene matches: 8.

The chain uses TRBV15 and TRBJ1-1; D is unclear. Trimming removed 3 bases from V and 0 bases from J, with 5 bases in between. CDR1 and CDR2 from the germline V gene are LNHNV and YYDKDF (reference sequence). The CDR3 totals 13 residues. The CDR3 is CATSSTVNTEAFF. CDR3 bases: TGTGCCACCAGCAGCACTGTGAACACTGAAGCTTTCTTT.

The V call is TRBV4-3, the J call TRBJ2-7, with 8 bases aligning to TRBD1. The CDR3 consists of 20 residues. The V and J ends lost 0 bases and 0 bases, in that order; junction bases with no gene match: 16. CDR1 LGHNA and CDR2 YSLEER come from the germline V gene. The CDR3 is CASSQEALIPGTGYSYEQYF. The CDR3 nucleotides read TGCGCCAGCAGCCAAGAAGCACTGATCCCCGGGACAGGATACTCCTACGAGCAGTACTTC.

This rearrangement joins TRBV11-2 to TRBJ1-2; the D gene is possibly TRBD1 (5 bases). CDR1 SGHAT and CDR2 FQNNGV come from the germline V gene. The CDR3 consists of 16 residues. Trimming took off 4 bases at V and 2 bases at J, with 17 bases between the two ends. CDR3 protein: CASSYQTDKINYGYTF. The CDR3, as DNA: TGTGCCAGCAGCTACCAGACAGACAAGATAAACTATGGCTACACCTTC.

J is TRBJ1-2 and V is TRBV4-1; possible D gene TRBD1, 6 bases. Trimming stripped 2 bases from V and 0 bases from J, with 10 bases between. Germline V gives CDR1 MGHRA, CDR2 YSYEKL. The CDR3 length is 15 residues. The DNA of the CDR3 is TGCGCCAGCAGCCAAACAGGGTCGACTAACTATGGCTACACCTTC. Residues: CASSQTGSTNYGYTF.

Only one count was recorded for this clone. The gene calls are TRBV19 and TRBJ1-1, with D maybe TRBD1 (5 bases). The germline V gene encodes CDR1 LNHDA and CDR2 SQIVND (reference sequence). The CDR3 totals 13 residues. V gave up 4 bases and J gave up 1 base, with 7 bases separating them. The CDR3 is CASSRGENTEAFF. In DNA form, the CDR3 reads TGTGCCAGTAGTAGGGGGGAGAACACTGAAGCTTTCTTT.

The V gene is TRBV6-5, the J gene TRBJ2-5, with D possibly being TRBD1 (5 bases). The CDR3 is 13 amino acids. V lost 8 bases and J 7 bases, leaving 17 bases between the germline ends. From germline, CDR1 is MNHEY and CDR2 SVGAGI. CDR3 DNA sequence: TGTGCCAGCCAGGTGGTTGGGGCTGCGACCCAGTACTTC. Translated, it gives CASQVVGAATQYF.

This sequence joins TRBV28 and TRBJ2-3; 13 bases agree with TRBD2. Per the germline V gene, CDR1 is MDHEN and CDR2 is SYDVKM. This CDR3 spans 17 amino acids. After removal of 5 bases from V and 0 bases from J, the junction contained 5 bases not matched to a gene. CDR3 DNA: TGTGCCAGCAGTCTCGGACTAGCGGGGGTGAGCACAGATACGCAGTATTTT. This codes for CASSLGLAGVSTDTQYF.

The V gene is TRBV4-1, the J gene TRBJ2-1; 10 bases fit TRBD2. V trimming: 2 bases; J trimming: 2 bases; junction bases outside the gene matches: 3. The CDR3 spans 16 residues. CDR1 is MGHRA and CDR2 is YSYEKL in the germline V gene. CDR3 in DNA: TGCGCCAGCAGCCAACCCGGGACTAGCGCCTACAATGAGCAGTTCTTC. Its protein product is CASSQPGTSAYNEQFF.

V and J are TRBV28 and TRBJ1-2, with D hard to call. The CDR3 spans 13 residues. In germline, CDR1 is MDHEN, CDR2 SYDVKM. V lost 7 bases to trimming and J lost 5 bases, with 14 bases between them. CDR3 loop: CASTGSPEYGYTF. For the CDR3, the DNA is TGTGCCAGCACTGGCTCTCCAGAGTATGGCTACACCTTC.

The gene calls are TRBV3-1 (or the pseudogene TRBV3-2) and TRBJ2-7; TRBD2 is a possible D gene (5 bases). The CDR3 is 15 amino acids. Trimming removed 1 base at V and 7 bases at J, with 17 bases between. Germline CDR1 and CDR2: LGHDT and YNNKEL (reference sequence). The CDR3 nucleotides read TGTGCCAGCAGCCAAGGGTTCCGGGGATCTGGGGAGCAGTACTTC. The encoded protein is CASSQGFRGSGEQYF.

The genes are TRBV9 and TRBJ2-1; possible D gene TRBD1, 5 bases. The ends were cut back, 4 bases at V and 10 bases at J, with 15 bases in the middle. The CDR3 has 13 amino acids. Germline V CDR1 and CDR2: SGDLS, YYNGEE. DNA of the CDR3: TGTGCCAGCAGCCTCAACACCCCAGGGGAGCAGTTCTTC. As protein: CASSLNTPGEQFF.

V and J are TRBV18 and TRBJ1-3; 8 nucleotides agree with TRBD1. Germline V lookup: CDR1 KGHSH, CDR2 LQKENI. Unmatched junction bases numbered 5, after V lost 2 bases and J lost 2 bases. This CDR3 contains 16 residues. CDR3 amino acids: CASSPMDRDTGNTIYF. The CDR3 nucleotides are TGTGCCAGCTCACCAATGGACAGGGACACTGGAAACACCATATATTTT.

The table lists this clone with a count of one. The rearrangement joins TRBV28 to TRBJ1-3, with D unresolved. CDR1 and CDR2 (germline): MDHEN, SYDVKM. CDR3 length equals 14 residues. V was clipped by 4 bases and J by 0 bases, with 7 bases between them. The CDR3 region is CASSSLGSGNTIYF. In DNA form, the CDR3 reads TGTGCCAGCAGTTCCCTCGGCTCTGGAAACACCATATATTTT.

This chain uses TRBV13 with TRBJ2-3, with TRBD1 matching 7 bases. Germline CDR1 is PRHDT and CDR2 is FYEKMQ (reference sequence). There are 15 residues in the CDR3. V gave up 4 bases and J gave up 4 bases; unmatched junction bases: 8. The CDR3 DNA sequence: TGTGCCAGCAGCTCGCCCTTACAGGGGCCAGATACGCAGTATTTT. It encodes CASSSPLQGPDTQYF. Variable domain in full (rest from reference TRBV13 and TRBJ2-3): AAGVIQSPRHLIKEKRETATLKCYPIPRHDTVYWYQQGPGQDPQFLISFYEKMQSDKGSIPDRFSAQQFSDYHSELNMSSLELGDSALYFCASSSPLQGPDTQYFGPGTRLTVL.

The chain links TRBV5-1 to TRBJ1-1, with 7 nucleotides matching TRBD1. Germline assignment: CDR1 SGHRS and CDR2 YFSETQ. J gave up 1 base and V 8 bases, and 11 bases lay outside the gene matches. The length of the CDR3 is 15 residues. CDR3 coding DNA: TGCGCCAGTAGACAGGGTTACGAAACGAACACTGAAGCTTTCTTT. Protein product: CASRQGYETNTEAFF.

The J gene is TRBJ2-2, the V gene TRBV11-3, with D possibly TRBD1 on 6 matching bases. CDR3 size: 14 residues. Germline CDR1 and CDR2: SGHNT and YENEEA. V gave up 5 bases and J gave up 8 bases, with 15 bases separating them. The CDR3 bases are TGTGCCAGCAGCCCTACAGGGTTTACAGGGGAGCTGTTTTTT. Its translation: CASSPTGFTGELFF.

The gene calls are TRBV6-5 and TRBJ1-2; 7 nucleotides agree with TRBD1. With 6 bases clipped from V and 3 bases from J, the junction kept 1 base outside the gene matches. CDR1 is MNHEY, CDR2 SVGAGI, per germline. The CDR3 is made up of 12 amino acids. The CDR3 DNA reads TGTGCCAGCAGCGACAGGGACTATGGCTACACCTTC. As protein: CASSDRDYGYTF.

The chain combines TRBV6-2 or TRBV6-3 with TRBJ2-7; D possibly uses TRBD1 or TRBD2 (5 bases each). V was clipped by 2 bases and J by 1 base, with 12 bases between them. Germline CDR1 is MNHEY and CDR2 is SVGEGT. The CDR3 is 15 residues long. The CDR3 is CASSYNGAPSYEQYF. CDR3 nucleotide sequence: TGTGCCAGCAGTTACAACGGGGCCCCTTCCTACGAGCAGTACTTC.

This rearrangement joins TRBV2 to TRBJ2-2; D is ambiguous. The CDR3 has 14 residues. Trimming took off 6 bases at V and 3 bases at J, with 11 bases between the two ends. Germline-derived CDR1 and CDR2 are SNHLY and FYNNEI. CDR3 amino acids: CASRIGPDTGELFF. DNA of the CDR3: TGTGCCAGCAGGATAGGACCAGACACCGGGGAGCTGTTTTTT.

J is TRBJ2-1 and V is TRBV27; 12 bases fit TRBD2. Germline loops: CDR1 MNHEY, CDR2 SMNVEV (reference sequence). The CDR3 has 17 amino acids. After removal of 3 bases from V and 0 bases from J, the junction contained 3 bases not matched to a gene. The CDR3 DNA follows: TGTGCCAGCAGTTTCCGGACTAGCGGGGTCTCCTACAATGAGCAGTTCTTC. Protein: CASSFRTSGVSYNEQFF.

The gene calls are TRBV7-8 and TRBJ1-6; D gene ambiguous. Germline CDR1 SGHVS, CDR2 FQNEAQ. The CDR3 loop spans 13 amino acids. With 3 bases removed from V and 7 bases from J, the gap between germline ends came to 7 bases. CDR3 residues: CASSFALNSPLHF. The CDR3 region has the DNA TGTGCCAGCAGCTTTGCCCTGAATTCACCCCTCCACTTT.

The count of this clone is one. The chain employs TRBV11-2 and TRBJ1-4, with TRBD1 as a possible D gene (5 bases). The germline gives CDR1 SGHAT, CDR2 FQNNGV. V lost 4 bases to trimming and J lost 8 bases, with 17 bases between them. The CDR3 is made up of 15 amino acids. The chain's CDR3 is CASSSSGLRLEKLFF. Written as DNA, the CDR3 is TGTGCCAGCAGCTCGTCGGGGCTGCGCCTGGAAAAACTGTTTTTT.

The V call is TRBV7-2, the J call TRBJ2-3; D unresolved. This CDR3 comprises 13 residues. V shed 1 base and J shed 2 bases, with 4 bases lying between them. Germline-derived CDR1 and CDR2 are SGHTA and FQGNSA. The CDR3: CASSLVPTDTQYF. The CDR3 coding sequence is TGTGCCAGCAGCTTAGTTCCCACAGATACGCAGTATTTT.